The source of this T cell receptor beta chain is a study of a mutant IDH1 vaccine in newly diagnosed glioma. Of note for this clone: Its antigen is currently unknown.

Time point meaning: week 5, during vaccination. The investigators gave 300 ug of mutant IDH1 20-mer peptide in each vaccine dose, together with topical imiquimod. Produced via immunoSEQ multiplex PCR; TCRdb's table is partial and in-frame only. The sample yields about 59,000 clones, 80% to 90% seen once. The TCR sequence derives from a woman between 35 and 50 years old with glioma. The sequenced sample was PBMCs, obtained from a glioma patient whose treatment included an IDH1 peptide vaccine.

CDR3: CASSRMVGELFF. CDR3 nucleotides: TGTGCCAGCAGTCGGATGGTTGGGGAGCTGTTTTTT. The rearrangement uses TRBV2 and TRBJ2-2, with unresolved D. From germline, CDR1 is SNHLY and CDR2 FYNNEI. Trimming stripped 5 bases from V and 8 bases from J, with 9 bases between. CDR3 length: 12 residues.